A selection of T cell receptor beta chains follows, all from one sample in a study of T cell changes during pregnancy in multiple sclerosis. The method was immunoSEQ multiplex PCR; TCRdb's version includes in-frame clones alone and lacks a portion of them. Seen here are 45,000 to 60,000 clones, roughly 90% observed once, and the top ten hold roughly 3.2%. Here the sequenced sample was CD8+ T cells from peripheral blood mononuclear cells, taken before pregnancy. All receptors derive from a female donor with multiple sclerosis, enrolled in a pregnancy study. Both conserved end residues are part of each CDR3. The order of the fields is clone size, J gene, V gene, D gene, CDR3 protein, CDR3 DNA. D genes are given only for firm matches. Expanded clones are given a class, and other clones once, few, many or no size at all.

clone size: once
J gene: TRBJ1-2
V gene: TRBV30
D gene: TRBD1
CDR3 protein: CAWRTGSGGYTF
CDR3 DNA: TGTGCCTGGAGGACAGGGTCAGGTGGCTACACCTTC

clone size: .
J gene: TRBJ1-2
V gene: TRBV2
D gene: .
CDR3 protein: CASSEDGMARLNYGYTF
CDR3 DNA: TGTGCCAGCAGTGAAGACGGTATGGCGCGGTTAAACTATGGCTACACCTTC

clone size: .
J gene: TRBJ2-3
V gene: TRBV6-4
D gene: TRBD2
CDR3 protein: CASSEATSGGADTQYF
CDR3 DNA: TGTGCCAGCAGCGAAGCGACTAGCGGGGGAGCAGATACGCAGTATTTT

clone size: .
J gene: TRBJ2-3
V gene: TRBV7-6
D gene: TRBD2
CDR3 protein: CASSPQRGGVADTQYF
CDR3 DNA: TGTGCCAGCAGCCCTCAGCGGGGGGGCGTGGCAGATACGCAGTATTTT

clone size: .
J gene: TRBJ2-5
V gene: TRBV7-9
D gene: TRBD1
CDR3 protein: CASSTTTGEETQYF
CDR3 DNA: TGTGCCAGCAGCACCACCACAGGGGAAGAGACCCAGTACTTC

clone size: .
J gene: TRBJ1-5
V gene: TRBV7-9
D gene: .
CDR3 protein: CASSLQGEPQHF
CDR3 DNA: TGTGCCAGCAGCTTACAAGGGGAGCCCCAGCATTTT

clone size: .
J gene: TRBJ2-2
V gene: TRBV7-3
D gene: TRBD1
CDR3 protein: CASSLGRDRGQNTGELFF
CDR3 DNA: TGTGCCAGCAGCTTAGGCCGGGACAGGGGGCAGAACACCGGGGAGCTGTTTTTT

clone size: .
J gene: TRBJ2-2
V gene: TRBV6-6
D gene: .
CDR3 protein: CASSYAGQSTGELFF
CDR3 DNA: TGTGCCAGCAGTTACGCGGGACAGAGCACCGGGGAGCTGTTTTTT

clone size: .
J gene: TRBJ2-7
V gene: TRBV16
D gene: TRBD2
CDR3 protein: CASSQFSSGELYEQYF
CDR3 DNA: TGTGCCAGCAGCCAATTTTCTAGCGGGGAACTCTACGAGCAGTACTTC

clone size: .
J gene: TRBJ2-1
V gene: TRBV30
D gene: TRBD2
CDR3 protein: CAWRRRVAGGYNEQFF
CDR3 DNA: TGTGCCTGGAGGAGGAGGGTAGCGGGGGGATACAATGAGCAGTTCTTC

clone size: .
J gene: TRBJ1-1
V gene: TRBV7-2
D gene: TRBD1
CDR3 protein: CASSGPGQVRNTEAFF
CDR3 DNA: TGTGCCAGCAGTGGCCCGGGACAGGTTAGGAACACTGAAGCTTTCTTT

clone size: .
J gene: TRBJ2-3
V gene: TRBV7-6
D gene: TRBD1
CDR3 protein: CASSSSGTGITDTQYF
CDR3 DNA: TGTGCCAGCAGCTCCTCCGGGACAGGGATCACAGATACGCAGTATTTT

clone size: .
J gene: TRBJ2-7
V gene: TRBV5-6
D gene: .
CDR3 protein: CASSLGFWTERYEQYF
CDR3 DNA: TGTGCCAGCAGCTTGGGGTTTTGGACAGAGCGGTACGAGCAGTACTTC

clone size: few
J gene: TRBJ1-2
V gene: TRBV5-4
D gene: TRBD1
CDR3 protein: CASSFETGVFNYGYTF
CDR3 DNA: TGTGCCAGCAGCTTCGAGACAGGGGTCTTTAACTATGGCTACACCTTC

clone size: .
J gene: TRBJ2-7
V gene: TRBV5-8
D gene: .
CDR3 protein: CASSSAHYEQYF
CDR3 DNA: TGTGCCAGCAGCTCAGCGCACTACGAGCAGTACTTC

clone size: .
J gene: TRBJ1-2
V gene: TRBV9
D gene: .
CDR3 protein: CASSVGGREDINYGYTF
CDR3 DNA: TGTGCCAGCAGCGTTGGAGGCAGGGAGGATATTAACTATGGCTACACCTTC

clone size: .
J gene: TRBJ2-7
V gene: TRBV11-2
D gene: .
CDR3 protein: CASSLGLGSHEQYF
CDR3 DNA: TGTGCCAGCAGCTTAGGGTTGGGCAGTCACGAGCAGTACTTC

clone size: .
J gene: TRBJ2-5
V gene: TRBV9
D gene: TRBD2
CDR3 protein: CASSPPTSGPKETQYF
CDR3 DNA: TGTGCCAGCAGCCCCCCGACTAGCGGGCCTAAAGAGACCCAGTACTTC

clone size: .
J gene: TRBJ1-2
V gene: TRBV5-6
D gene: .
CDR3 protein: CASSLGTASYYGYTF
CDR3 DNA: TGTGCCAGCAGCTTGGGGACAGCCTCTTACTATGGCTACACCTTC

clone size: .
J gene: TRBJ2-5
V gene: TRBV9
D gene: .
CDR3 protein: CASSVAGEETQYF
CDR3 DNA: TGTGCCAGCAGCGTAGCGGGGGAAGAGACCCAGTACTTC

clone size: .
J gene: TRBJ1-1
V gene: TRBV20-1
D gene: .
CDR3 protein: CSARGQGAFF
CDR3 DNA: TGCAGTGCTAGAGGTCAGGGAGCTTTCTTT

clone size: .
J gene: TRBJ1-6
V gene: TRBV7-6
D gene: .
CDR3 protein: CASSLERQDGSPLHF
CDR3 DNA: TGTGCCAGCAGCTTAGAGCGGCAAGACGGTTCACCCCTCCACTTT

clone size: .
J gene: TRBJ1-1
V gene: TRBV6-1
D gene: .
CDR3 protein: CASSRGLDGGTEAFF
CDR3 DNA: TGTGCCAGCAGTCGGGGTCTCGACGGGGGCACTGAAGCTTTCTTT

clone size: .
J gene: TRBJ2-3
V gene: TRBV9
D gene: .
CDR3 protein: CASSGGGLDTQYF
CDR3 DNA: TGTGCCAGCAGCGGTGGGGGGTTAGATACGCAGTATTTT

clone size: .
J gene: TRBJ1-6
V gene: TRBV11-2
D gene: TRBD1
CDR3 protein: CASSSRDSPADSPLHF
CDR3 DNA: TGTGCCAGCAGCTCACGGGACAGCCCGGCTGATTCACCCCTCCACTTT

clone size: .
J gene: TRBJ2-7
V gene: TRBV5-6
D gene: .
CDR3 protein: CASSLPTGYTYEQYF
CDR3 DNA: TGTGCCAGCAGCTTGCCTACAGGGTATACCTACGAGCAGTACTTC

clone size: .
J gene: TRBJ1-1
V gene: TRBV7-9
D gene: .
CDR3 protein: CASSPTALEAFF
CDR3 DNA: TGTGCCAGCAGCCCGACAGCCCTCGAAGCTTTCTTT

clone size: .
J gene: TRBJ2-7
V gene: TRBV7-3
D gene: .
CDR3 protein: CASSLMGRVFEQYF
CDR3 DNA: TGTGCCAGCAGCTTAATGGGCAGGGTGTTCGAGCAGTACTTC

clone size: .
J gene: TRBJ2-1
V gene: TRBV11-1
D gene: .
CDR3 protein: CASSADSPGEQFF
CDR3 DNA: TGTGCCAGCAGCGCGGACAGCCCCGGTGAGCAGTTCTTC

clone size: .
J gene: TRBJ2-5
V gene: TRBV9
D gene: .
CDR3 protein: CASSVWLAGETQYF
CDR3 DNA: TGTGCCAGCAGCGTTTGGCTAGCTGGCGAGACCCAGTACTTC

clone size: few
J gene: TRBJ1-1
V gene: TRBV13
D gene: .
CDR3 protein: CASSFRVNTEAFF
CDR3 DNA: TGTGCCAGCAGCTTCAGGGTGAACACTGAAGCTTTCTTT

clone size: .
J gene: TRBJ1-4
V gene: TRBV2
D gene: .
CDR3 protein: CASRSLQGIRPTNEKLFF
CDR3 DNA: TGTGCCAGCAGATCCTTACAGGGAATCCGACCAACTAATGAAAAACTGTTTTTT

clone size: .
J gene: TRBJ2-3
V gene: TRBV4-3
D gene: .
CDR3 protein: CASSLARPTAPYF
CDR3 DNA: TGCGCCAGCAGCCTTGCTAGGCCCACTGCCCCGTATTTT

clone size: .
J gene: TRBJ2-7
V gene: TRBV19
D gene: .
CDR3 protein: CASGAAASYEQYF
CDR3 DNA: TGTGCCAGTGGGGCAGCCGCGTCCTACGAGCAGTACTTC

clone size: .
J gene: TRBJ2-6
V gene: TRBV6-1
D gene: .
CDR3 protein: CASSAFSGANVLTF
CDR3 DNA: TGTGCCAGCAGTGCCTTCTCTGGGGCCAACGTCCTGACTTTC

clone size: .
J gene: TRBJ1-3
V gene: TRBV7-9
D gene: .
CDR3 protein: CASTLPTLGAFSGNTIYF
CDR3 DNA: TGTGCCAGCACCCTACCCACCCTAGGGGCCTTCTCTGGAAACACCATATATTTT

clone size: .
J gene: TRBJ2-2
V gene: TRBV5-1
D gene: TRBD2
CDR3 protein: CASSLGPAGGPGELFF
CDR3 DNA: TGCGCCAGCAGCTTGGGTCCAGCGGGGGGGCCCGGGGAGCTGTTTTTT

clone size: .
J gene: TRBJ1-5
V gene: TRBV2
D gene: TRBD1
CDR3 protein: CASSVMTGHNQPQHF
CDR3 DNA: TGTGCCAGCAGTGTGATGACAGGGCACAATCAGCCCCAGCATTTT

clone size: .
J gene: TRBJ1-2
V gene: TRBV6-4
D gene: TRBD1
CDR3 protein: CASSDTGQGVGGYTF
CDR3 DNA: TGTGCCAGCAGTGACACCGGACAGGGGGTGGGAGGCTACACCTTC

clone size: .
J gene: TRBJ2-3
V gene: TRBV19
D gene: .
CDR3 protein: CASSIDGEYSTDTQYF
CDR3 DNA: TGTGCCAGTAGTATAGACGGAGAGTATAGCACAGATACGCAGTATTTT

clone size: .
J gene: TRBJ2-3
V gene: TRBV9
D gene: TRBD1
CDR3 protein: CASSVWGQSLTDTQYF
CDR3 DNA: TGTGCCAGCAGCGTGTGGGGACAGTCCCTCACAGATACGCAGTATTTT

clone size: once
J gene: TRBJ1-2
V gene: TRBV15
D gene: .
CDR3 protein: CATSRDGSVNYGYTF
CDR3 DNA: TGTGCCACCAGCAGAGATGGGAGCGTAAACTATGGCTACACCTTC

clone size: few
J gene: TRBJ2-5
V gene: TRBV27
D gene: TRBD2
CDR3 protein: CASRHTPGLAGEETQYF
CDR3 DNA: TGTGCCAGCAGGCACACCCCGGGACTAGCGGGAGAAGAGACCCAGTACTTC

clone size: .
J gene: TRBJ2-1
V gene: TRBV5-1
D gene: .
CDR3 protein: CASSLDRVSYNEQFF
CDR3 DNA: TGCGCCAGCAGCTTGGACAGGGTATCCTACAATGAGCAGTTCTTC

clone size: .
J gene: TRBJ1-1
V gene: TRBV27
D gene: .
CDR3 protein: CASRGQGAEAFF
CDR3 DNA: TGTGCCAGCAGAGGGCAGGGCGCTGAAGCTTTCTTT

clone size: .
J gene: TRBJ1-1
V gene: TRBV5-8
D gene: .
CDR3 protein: CASSNWSDTEAFF
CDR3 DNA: TGTGCCAGCAGCAACTGGTCGGACACTGAAGCTTTCTTT

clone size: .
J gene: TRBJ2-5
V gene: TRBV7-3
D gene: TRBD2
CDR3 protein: CASSLNPGLAAGTQYF
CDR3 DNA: TGTGCCAGCAGCCTCAACCCGGGACTAGCGGCCGGGACCCAGTACTTC

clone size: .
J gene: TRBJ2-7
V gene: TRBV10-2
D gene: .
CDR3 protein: CASTAQGGSYEQYF
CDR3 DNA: TGCGCCAGCACCGCCCAGGGGGGAAGCTACGAGCAGTACTTC